This TCR beta chain is drawn from a study of regulatory T cells in long-lasting Graves disease. Study-wide context: Graves' patients, newly diagnosed, had taken antithyroid drugs under 3 months.

The time point here: newly diagnosed GD, antithyroid drugs for less than 3 months. TCR sequences were obtained from RNA taken from PBMCs. Criteria from the American Thyroid Association guidelines were applied to diagnose Graves' disease. This clonotype appeared many times. According to the study, TCR beta libraries were built with iRepertoire HTBI primers and CDR3-region Arm-PCR. TCRdb reprocessed the multiplex PCR reads via MiXCR and lists one record per CDR3 protein. The table includes roughly 350,000 distinct CDR3 sequences, about 16% detected once. Germline CDR1 SGHRS, CDR2 YFSETQ. The CDR3 totals 14 residues. The V end lost 0 bases, the J end lost 4 bases, and 10 bases lay between the germline ends. These records were also assigned to another study, of T cells in Graves' hyperthyroidism and ophthalmopathy. Per that study: RT-PCR in the first round (using the HTBI primer set) targeted the TCR CDR3. The model anticipated ophthalmopathy a median about six months pre-onset.

The TCR was taken from a woman in her late teens or twenties with Graves disease. The specimen comprised peripheral blood mononuclear cells (PBMCs), sampled at new diagnosis, from a patient treated with antithyroid drugs. The rearrangement joins TRBV5-1 to TRBJ1-2; D not resolved. The CDR3 DNA sequence: TGCGCCAGCAGCTTGGGGGGAGGGCGCTATGGCTACACCTTC. Translating gives CASSLGGGRYGYTF.